This T cell receptor (beta chain) stems from a study of cytomegalovirus exposure and HLA in healthy donors. In germline, CDR1 is SEHNR, CDR2 FQNEAQ (reference sequence). With V trimmed by 0 bases and J by 3 bases, 4 bases remained unmatched. CDR3 size: 15 residues. The PCR employed 60 Vbeta primers together with 13 Jbeta primers. The table came from immunoSEQ multiplex PCR; TCRdb's copy has only in-frame clones and leaves some out. The sample has roughly 93,000 clones, approximately 72% seen once. The specimen sequenced was PBMCs. The J gene is TRBJ1-2, the V gene TRBV7-9, with TRBD1 identical over 7 bases. The receptor was isolated from a man younger than 30 in good health and CMV-seropositive. The CDR3 nucleotides are TGTGCCAGCAGCTTAGCGCCCGGGACAGACTATGGCTACACCTTC. This gives the protein CASSLAPGTDYGYTF.